This note documents a single T cell receptor beta chain sequence. As yet, its antigen is unknown. A multiplex PCR was run with 60 Vbeta primers and 13 Jbeta primers. In the original analysis: About 11 million shared chains were among the approximately 87 million unique TCR beta chains that a later analysis counted. The protocol was immunoSEQ multiplex PCR, while the TCRdb copy is restricted to in-frame clones and leaves out a portion. V, J and clone size are taken as reported in that table, and D and trimming were inferred from the DNA itself. The sample holds about 180,000 clones, around three quarters seen once. The data were taken from a study of cytomegalovirus exposure and HLA in healthy donors. General study points: Only CMV serostatus was available as immune exposure information. According to a later analysis, donors in an Asian-associated ancestry cluster reportedly had fewer N-insertions than the approximately 620-donor mean.

Each donor's status was that of a healthy bone marrow donor. Sequences were obtained from PBMCs. The TCR originated in a woman in her twenties or thirties in good health and CMV-seropositive.

The CDR3 DNA sequence: TGTGCCAGCAGCTTAGTAGTATACAATGAGCAGTTCTTC. Amino acid sequence: CASSLVVYNEQFF. The chain is built from TRBV7-2 and TRBJ2-1; D call uncertain. Germline V CDR1 and CDR2: SGHTA, FQGNSA. The CDR3 has 13 residues. Trimming removed 1 base from V and 4 bases from J, with 5 bases in between. Drawing the rest from reference TRBV7-2 and TRBJ2-1, the complete variable domain is GAGVSQSPSNKVTEKGKDVELRCDPISGHTALYWYRQSLGQGLEFLIYFQGNSAPDKSGLPSDRFSAERTGGSVSTLTIQRTQQEDSAVYLCASSLVVYNEQFFGPGTRLTVL.